Listed here is a single T cell receptor beta chain. Its antigen is as yet unknown. This specimen belongs to a study of cytomegalovirus exposure and HLA in healthy donors. Points from the study as a whole: A list of 150 to 200 TCR beta chains associated with cytomegalovirus was given.

J lost 6 bases, V lost 7 bases, and 8 bases had no gene match. The CDR3 sequence is 14 residues long. Germline V gives CDR1 SQVTM, CDR2 ANQGSEA. Both 60 Vbeta primers and 13 Jbeta primers went into the PCR. Profiled with immunoSEQ multiplex PCR; TCRdb holds only in-frame clones, not every one. Altogether roughly 160,000 clones are present, around 75% being singletons, with the ten largest covering less than 3%. The sequenced material came from PBMCs. This receptor was identified in a female donor in good health and CMV-seronegative. V gene TRBV29-1 combines with J gene TRBJ2-1; 11 bases match TRBD2. DNA for the CDR3: TGCAGCGCCAAGACTAGCGGGAAGGTCAATGAGCAGTTCTTC. Encoded protein: CSAKTSGKVNEQFF.